Described below is a single T cell receptor (beta chain) sequence and its context. Authors' methods: Researchers report that nucleated cell counts were estimated from reference gene primer amplification. The table came from immunoSEQ multiplex PCR; TCRdb's copy has only in-frame clones and leaves some out. V, J and clone size are taken as reported in that table, and D and trimming were inferred from the DNA itself. The sample consists of fewer than 300,000 clones, 83% of them appearing once. These data belong to a study of blood T cell repertoires in COVID-19. On the study more broadly: There were acute and convalescent COVID-19 samples, and they came from the United States, Italy and Spain. The analysed material was cDNA or gDNA that came from T cells, B-cell-depleted T cells, or PBMCs.

The CDR3 contains 13 residues. V was shortened by 5 bases and J by 5 bases, with 12 bases between the two germline ends. Germline V gene sequence: CDR1 MNHEY, CDR2 SVGAGI. The J gene is TRBJ2-5, the V gene TRBV6-5, with D possibly being TRBD2 (5 bases). The sequence derives from a woman aged 45-65 years who had recovered from COVID-19. The sequenced material came from peripheral blood. This CDR3 reads CASSPQPGETQYF. CDR3 DNA: TGTGCCAGCAGTCCCCAGCCGGGGGAGACCCAGTACTTC.